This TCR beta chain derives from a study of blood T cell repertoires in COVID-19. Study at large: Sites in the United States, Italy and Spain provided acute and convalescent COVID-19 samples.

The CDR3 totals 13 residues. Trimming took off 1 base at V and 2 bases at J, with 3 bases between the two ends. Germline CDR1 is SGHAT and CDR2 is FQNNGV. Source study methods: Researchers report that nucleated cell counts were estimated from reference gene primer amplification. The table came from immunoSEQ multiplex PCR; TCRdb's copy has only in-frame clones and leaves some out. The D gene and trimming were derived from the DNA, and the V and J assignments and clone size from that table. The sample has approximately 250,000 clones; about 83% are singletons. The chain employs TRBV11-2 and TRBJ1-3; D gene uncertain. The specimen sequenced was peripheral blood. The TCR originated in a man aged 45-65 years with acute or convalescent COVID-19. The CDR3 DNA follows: TGTGCCAGCAGCTTAGGGCCTGGAAACACCATATATTTT. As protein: CASSLGPGNTIYF.